One sample yielded the 11 T cell receptor beta chains listed below, sequenced in a study of monozygotic twins with inflammatory bowel disease. Using the 5' RACE reads, TCRdb records one entry per CDR3 protein without DNA. In total, the table holds 110,000 to 150,000 distinct CDR3 sequences. Sequencing was performed on blood. The receptors originated from a human donor with ulcerative colitis or Crohn's disease, or a healthy co-twin of an affected twin (not recorded which).

This chain joins TRBV7-2 and TRBJ1-1; TCRdb returns TRBD1, unconfirmable since there is no DNA. Germline V lookup: CDR1 SGHTA, CDR2 FQGNSA. There are 13 residues in the CDR3. CDR3 amino acids: CASSLDMGPEAFF.

V gene TRBV6-5 combines with J gene TRBJ2-7. CDR1 is MNHEY, CDR2 SVGAGI, per germline. This CDR3 is 15 amino acids long. The CDR3 region is CASSYDNSRAYEQYF.

The chain links TRBV5-1 to TRBJ2-1; the TCRdb D gene call, TRBD1, has no DNA to confirm it. The V gene's germline CDR1 is SGHRS and CDR2 YFSETQ. The CDR3 extends over 14 amino acids. CDR3: CASSPLFSYNEQFF.

V gene TRBV15 combines with J gene TRBJ2-1. CDR3 length equals 13 residues. Germline V gene sequence: CDR1 LNHNV, CDR2 YYDKDF (reference sequence). The CDR3 sequence is CATSRDLGNEQFF.

This sequence joins TRBV5-1 and TRBJ1-5; TCRdb reports TRBD1, a call that lacks DNA to check it against. The CDR3 covers 15 residues. CDR1 is SGHRS and CDR2 is YFSETQ in the germline V gene. This CDR3 reads CASSPGTGVYQPQHF.

The gene calls are TRBV7-9 and TRBJ2-1; the TCRdb D gene call, TRBD1, has no DNA to confirm it. Per the germline V gene, CDR1 is SEHNR and CDR2 is FQNEAQ (reference sequence). CDR3 size: 15 residues. The CDR3 spells CASTRWGIRDNEQFF.

The chain uses TRBV7-9 and TRBJ2-2; lacking DNA, the TRBD1 call made by TCRdb goes unchecked. Germline V CDR1 and CDR2: SEHNR, FQNEAQ (reference sequence). This CDR3 is 16 amino acids long. This CDR3 is CASSIPVTENTGELFF.

The J gene is TRBJ2-5, the V gene TRBV5-1. The CDR3 is 12 amino acids. In germline, CDR1 is SGHRS, CDR2 YFSETQ. CDR3 residues: CASSLETETQYF.

J is TRBJ2-5 and V is TRBV7-3; with no DNA, the TCRdb D assignment of TRBD2 cannot be verified. Per the germline V gene, CDR1 is SGHTA and CDR2 is FQGTGA. The CDR3 is 16 residues long. CDR3: CASSLRPRGGQETQYF. Based on the CDR3 plus reference TRBV7-3 and TRBJ2-5, the full variable domain is GAGVSQTPSNKVTEKGKYVELRCDPISGHTALYWYRQSLGQGPEFLIYFQGTGAADDSGLPNDRFFAVRPEGSVSTLKIQRTERGDSAVYLCASSLRPRGGQETQYFGPGTRLLVL.

The genes are TRBV27 and TRBJ2-5; TCRdb indicates TRBD1, and absent DNA this call remains unverified. CDR3 length equals 16 residues. The germline V gene has CDR1 MNHEY and CDR2 SMNVEV (reference sequence). This CDR3 is CASSPDRGLPQETQYF.

The V and J genes are TRBV20-1 and TRBJ2-1; absent DNA, TCRdb's TRBD2 call cannot be checked. The CDR3 runs 15 residues. Germline loops: CDR1 DFQATT, CDR2 SNEGSKA (reference sequence). The CDR3 protein is CSASPPGLFHNEQFF.